These T cell receptor beta chains were read from a single sample in a study of blood T cell repertoires in COVID-19. TCRdb keeps only in-frame clones here, not all; method: immunoSEQ multiplex PCR. The data hold about 94,000 clones, with 75% to 80% observed a single time. Material for sequencing was peripheral blood. The receptors were sampled from a man in his sixties or seventies with COVID-19, enrolled during active disease. The CDR3 runs from the conserved cysteine through the conserved F or W. The order of the fields is clone size, V gene, D gene, J gene, CDR3 DNA, CDR3 protein. D genes are given only for firm matches. Expanded clones get a size class; other rows say once, few or many, or leave the size out.

NA,TRBV29-1,TRBD1,TRBJ2-2,TGCAGCGTTGATTTGGGACAGGGGGCGCGCACCGGGGAGCTGTTTTTT,CSVDLGQGARTGELFF
once,TRBV6-5,TRBD1,TRBJ2-3,TGTGCCAGCAGCGCCAGGACAGGGAGAGCAGATACGCAGTATTTT,CASSARTGRADTQYF
NA,TRBV29-1,TRBD1,TRBJ1-1,TGCAGCGTCCGGGGACAGACGAACACTGAAGCTTTCTTT,CSVRGQTNTEAFF
few,TRBV2,NA,TRBJ1-2,TGTGCCAGCACCTTGGACAGCGGCTATGGCTACACCTTC,CASTLDSGYGYTF
NA,TRBV10-1,NA,TRBJ1-1,TGCGCCAGCAGTCAACAGGGTGGAACTGAAGCTTTCTTT,CASSQQGGTEAFF
NA,TRBV4-1,TRBD2,TRBJ2-1,TGCGCCAGCAGCCAAGCGGGAGGGCGGGAGAGATCGAATGAGCAGTTCTTC,CASSQAGGRERSNEQFF
NA,TRBV30,NA,TRBJ1-5,TGTGCCTGGAGTGTACGAGGTCCGAGCAATCAGCCCCAGCATTTT,CAWSVRGPSNQPQHF
few,TRBV10-2,TRBD2,TRBJ2-7,TGCGCCAGCAGTGAACCGGGACTAGCGGGACGCGAGCAGTACTTC,CASSEPGLAGREQYF
NA,TRBV19,TRBD1,TRBJ1-5,TGTGCCAGTAGTGACCAGGGGGCTTATACGAATCAGCCCCAGCATTTT,CASSDQGAYTNQPQHF
few,TRBV6-2/TRBV6-3,NA,TRBJ1-1,TGTGCCAGCAGTGATCAGGGGAAAGCTTTCTTT,CASSDQGKAFF
NA,TRBV3-1/TRBV3-2,TRBD2,TRBJ2-2,TGTGCCAGCAGCCACAGGATGGGACTAGGAACCGGGGAGCTGTTTTTT,CASSHRMGLGTGELFF
NA,TRBV13,TRBD1,TRBJ1-2,TGTGCCAGCAGCTTTAGACAGGGGGGTGGCTACACCTTC,CASSFRQGGGYTF
NA,TRBV5-4,TRBD1,TRBJ2-1,TGTGCCAGCAGCCCCAGACAGGGTGTCAATGAGCAGTTCTTC,CASSPRQGVNEQFF
NA,TRBV9,NA,TRBJ1-1,TGTGCCAGCAGCGCCCACATGAACACTGAAGCTTTCTTT,CASSAHMNTEAFF
NA,TRBV25-1,TRBD1,TRBJ1-2,TGTGCCAGCAGACCTACAGGGGGTGGTGGCTACACCTTC,CASRPTGGGGYTF
NA,TRBV28,TRBD2,TRBJ2-1,TGTGCCAGCAGTTGGACTAGCGGGTACAATGAGCAGTTCTTC,CASSWTSGYNEQFF
NA,TRBV6-6,NA,TRBJ1-5,TGTGCCAGCATCCCGGGGAATGTAAATCAGCCCCAGCATTTT,CASIPGNVNQPQHF
NA,TRBV7-2,NA,TRBJ1-5,TGTGCCAGCAGCTTACAGGGGCAGGGTCAGCCCCAGCATTTT,CASSLQGQGQPQHF
few,TRBV19,TRBD2,TRBJ2-1,TGTGCCAGTAGTATTGGCGGCGGGACTAGCAATGAGCAGTTCTTC,CASSIGGGTSNEQFF
NA,TRBV24-1,NA,TRBJ2-1,TGTGCCACCAGATCAACTAGAAACAATGAGCAGTTCTTC,CATRSTRNNEQFF
once,TRBV4-3,NA,TRBJ1-6,TGCGCCAGCAGCCAGAGCCCTGATCCGAGGAATTCACCCCTCCACTTT,CASSQSPDPRNSPLHF
NA,TRBV5-1,NA,TRBJ2-3,TGCGCCAGCAGCCTGGGACGCAGGACAGATACGCAGTATTTT,CASSLGRRTDTQYF
NA,TRBV10-3,TRBD2,TRBJ2-3,TGTGCCATCAGTGGAGGCGGGGGGAACACAGATACGCAGTATTTT,CAISGGGGNTDTQYF
once,TRBV6-5,NA,TRBJ1-2,TGTGCCAGCAGTTACTCGATGACTGCTAACTATGGCTACACCTTC,CASSYSMTANYGYTF
once,TRBV28,TRBD1,TRBJ1-3,TGTGCCAGCAGTCCCGGACAGGCTGGAAACACCATATATTTT,CASSPGQAGNTIYF
NA,TRBV6-6,NA,TRBJ2-5,TGTGCCAGCAGTGTACAGGGGAGGGAGACCCAGTACTTC,CASSVQGRETQYF
NA,TRBV4-2,NA,TRBJ1-1,TGTGCCAGCAGCCAAGAACAGAGATTTGAAGCTTTCTTT,CASSQEQRFEAFF
NA,TRBV11-2,NA,TRBJ2-7,TGTGCCAGCAGCTTAGGGGCAGGGCTTGCCTACGAGCAGTACTTC,CASSLGAGLAYEQYF
NA,TRBV3-1/TRBV3-2,NA,TRBJ2-7,TGTGCCAGCAGCCAAGTTAGCAACGAGCAGTACTTC,CASSQVSNEQYF
NA,TRBV5-1,NA,TRBJ2-2,TGCGCCAGCAGCCCTCTAGGGACACAGCGAACCGGGGAGCTGTTTTTT,CASSPLGTQRTGELFF
NA,TRBV6-5,NA,TRBJ2-3,TGTGCCAGCGGGGACAATGAGGGAGGCACAGATACGCAGTATTTT,CASGDNEGGTDTQYF
NA,TRBV6-5,TRBD1,TRBJ2-7,TGTGCCAGCAGTACCCAGGGGGCGGCCTACGAGCAGTACTTC,CASSTQGAAYEQYF
once,TRBV5-1,NA,TRBJ1-1,TGCGCCAGCAGCTTGGCAGGGATTGAAGCTTTCTTT,CASSLAGIEAFF
NA,TRBV27,TRBD1,TRBJ1-4,TGTGCCAGCAGTCCCTCCTCGGACAGGGTAGAAAAACTGTTTTTT,CASSPSSDRVEKLFF
NA,TRBV5-5,NA,TRBJ2-5,TGTGCCAGCAGCTTGAGCAGGGGAGAGACCCAGTACTTC,CASSLSRGETQYF
NA,TRBV28,TRBD1,TRBJ1-6,TGTGCCAGCCAATTCCCGGGACAGGGGACCCTCCACTTT,CASQFPGQGTLHF
NA,TRBV4-3,NA,TRBJ1-5,TGCGCCAGCAGCCAAGACGTGAGTCAGCCCCAGCATTTT,CASSQDVSQPQHF
once,TRBV2,TRBD1,TRBJ2-2,TGTGCCAGCAGTGGACAGGGTAGGGGCACCGGGGAGCTGTTTTTT,CASSGQGRGTGELFF
NA,TRBV19,NA,TRBJ1-4,TGTGCCAGTAGTTCAGGAAGTCATGAAAAACTGTTTTTT,CASSSGSHEKLFF
few,TRBV5-5,TRBD1,TRBJ2-7,TGTGCCAGCAGCAGACAGGGGGGATACGGCTTCTACGAGCAGTACTTC,CASSRQGGYGFYEQYF
NA,TRBV4-1,TRBD2,TRBJ2-5,TGCGCCAGCAGCCAAGGCGGACTAGCGGGAGGATTGAAGGGCGAGACCCAGTACTTC,CASSQGGLAGGLKGETQYF
once,TRBV6-5,NA,TRBJ1-3,TGTGCCAGCAATGCCCCTGACAGCTACGGAAACACCATATATTTT,CASNAPDSYGNTIYF
few,TRBV10-1,NA,TRBJ2-1,TGCGCCAGCAGTGAGTCCCCGGCCTACAATGAGCAGTTCTTC,CASSESPAYNEQFF
NA,TRBV7-2,NA,TRBJ2-1,TGTGCCAGCACTAACTCCCCGGGGAATGAGCAGTTCTTC,CASTNSPGNEQFF
NA,TRBV6-6,NA,TRBJ1-1,TGTGCCAGCAGTTACTCAGGGGTGAACACTGAAGCTTTCTTT,CASSYSGVNTEAFF
NA,TRBV11-3,NA,TRBJ2-7,TGTGCCAGCAGCCCCAGGACAGCTTCCTACGAGCAGTACTTC,CASSPRTASYEQYF
NA,TRBV12-5,TRBD1,TRBJ1-4,TGTGCTAGTGGTTTGGGAACAGGGGGGTTTAATGAAAAACTGTTTTTT,CASGLGTGGFNEKLFF